This T cell receptor beta chain is from a study of shared clonotypes between healthy human individuals. V trimming: 6 bases; J trimming: 4 bases; junction bases outside the gene matches: 6. There are 14 residues in the CDR3. Germline V lookup: CDR1 MNHNS, CDR2 SASEGT. This clone was recorded a few times. How the authors handled the data: Junction-only immunoSEQ sequences carried no quality scores, so filtering differed. Sequencing used immunoSEQ multiplex PCR; TCRdb keeps in-frame clones, though not all of them. That table gives V, J and clone size, and the DNA gave D and trimming. This sample has roughly 1 million clones, with around 78% found just once.

This receptor was taken from a young man in good health. Some clones in this sample may be carry-over from other donors' samples. The chain has TRBV6-1 and TRBJ2-1; 7 bases align to TRBD2. Material for sequencing was memory CD4+ T cells from PBMCs. Subset meaning: CD45RA-negative fraction. The DNA of the CDR3 is TGTGCCAGCAGGGCCCTAGCGGCTTACAATGAGCAGTTCTTC. Translation gives CASRALAAYNEQFF.